This TCR beta chain was identified during a study of T cell responses to AZD1222 COVID-19 vaccine. Study results and caveats: Breadth and depth of Spike-specific TCRs rose after two AZD1222 doses.

CDR1 and CDR2 from the germline V gene are MGHRA and YSYEKL. V lost 3 bases to trimming and J lost 4 bases; unmatched junction nucleotides: 6. The CDR3 runs to 16 residues. On this clone itself: Its antigen remains unidentified.

Method: immunoSEQ multiplex PCR; TCRdb's copy keeps in-frame clones and lacks some. The repertoire includes around 150,000 clones, roughly 89% of them detected once, and 1.9% sits in the top ten. The sequences come from peripheral blood, collected on day 0 of AZD1222 vaccination. The receptor was isolated from an adult in good health. V usage is TRBV4-1 and J usage is TRBJ1-6, with 7 nucleotides matching TRBD1. The CDR3 here is CASSQRDRVYNSPLHF. The CDR3 nucleotides are TGCGCCAGCAGCCAGAGAGACAGGGTATATAATTCACCCCTCCACTTT.